The 8 T cell receptor beta chains reported below all come from one sample, sequenced in a study of shared clonotypes between healthy human individuals. Profiling relied on immunoSEQ multiplex PCR, and the TCRdb table lists in-frame clones only, not all of them. This repertoire shows around 2.1 million clones, under 95% found once; its top ten account for more than 1.5%. Naive CD8 cells lacked CD45RO, underwent positive selection for CCR7 and left out terminally differentiated effector memory CD45RA+ cells. Material: naive CD8+ T cells from PBMCs. These receptors were collected from a man aged 18 to 29 in good health. Some clones in this sample may be carry-over from other donors' samples.

Only one count was recorded for this clone. V gene TRBV9 combines with J gene TRBJ2-5; perhaps TRBD2 as D (7 bases). The CDR3 runs 17 residues. The V gene lost 3 bases and the J gene lost 5 bases, with 23 bases spanning the gap. Germline V CDR1 and CDR2: SGDLS, YYNGEE. CDR3 region: CASSAEGGGLVGETQYF. The CDR3 coding sequence is TGTGCCAGCAGCGCCGAGGGGGGAGGGCTGGTCGGGGAGACCCAGTACTTC.

The chain joins TRBV7-8 to TRBJ1-5; 8 bases are shared with TRBD1. The CDR3 loop spans 16 amino acids. The ends lost 3 bases at V and 6 bases at J; junction bases unmatched: 10. The germline V gene encodes CDR1 SGHVS and CDR2 FQNEAQ. DNA of the CDR3: TGTGCCAGCAGCTTGTTTAGGACAGGGCGTTTTCAGCCCCAGCATTTT. This sequence encodes CASSLFRTGRFQPQHF.

J is TRBJ2-1 and V is TRBV4-1, with 12 bases aligning to TRBD2. CDR1 and CDR2 (germline): MGHRA, YSYEKL. The CDR3 spans 17 residues. Losses at the gene ends were 3 bases for V and 7 bases for J; bases not matched to a gene: 10. The CDR3: CASSHPRGGTSGNEQFF. As DNA, the CDR3 is TGCGCCAGCAGCCATCCCCGAGGGGGGACTAGCGGGAATGAGCAGTTCTTC.

This chain connects TRBV6-1 to TRBJ2-3, with D perhaps matching TRBD2 (6 bases). Germline CDR1 is MNHNS and CDR2 is SASEGT. CDR3 length: 16 residues. Trimming left V 2 bases short and J 4 bases short, with 16 bases between. Written as DNA, the CDR3 is TGTGCCAGCAGTGAAATTGGGACGGGAGTGGCAGATACGCAGTATTTT. Residues: CASSEIGTGVADTQYF.

This chain uses TRBV9 with TRBJ2-7, with D possibly matching TRBD2 (6 bases). Germline V gene lookup returns CDR1 SGDLS and CDR2 YYNGEE. V shed 3 bases and J shed 6 bases, with 13 bases lying between them. The CDR3 length is 13 residues. The CDR3 spells CASSAGGRREQYF. The CDR3 DNA follows: TGTGCCAGCAGCGCCGGAGGGCGCCGCGAGCAGTACTTC.

V and J are TRBV28 and TRBJ2-7, with TRBD1 matching 8 bases. The germline gives CDR1 MDHEN, CDR2 SYDVKM. The V and J ends lost 4 bases and 4 bases, in that order; junction bases with no gene match: 6. This CDR3 is built from 14 residues. CDR3 sequence reads: CASSSRDRLYEQYF. The CDR3 DNA sequence: TGTGCCAGCAGTTCCCGGGACAGGTTATACGAGCAGTACTTC.

The chain has TRBV15 and TRBJ1-1; D is possibly TRBD1 (5 bases). Trimming shortened V by 2 bases and J by 6 bases, and 16 bases separated the two germline ends. CDR1 is LNHNV and CDR2 is YYDKDF in the germline V gene (reference sequence). This CDR3 is built from 15 residues. The DNA for the CDR3 is TGTGCCACCAGCAGACCTACGAACCAGGGCTCTGAAGCTTTCTTT. It yields the protein CATSRPTNQGSEAFF. Drawing the rest from reference TRBV15 and TRBJ1-1, the complete variable domain is DAMVIQNPRYQVTQFGKPVTLSCSQTLNHNVMYWYQQKSSQAPKLLFHYYDKDFNNEADTPDNFQSRRPNTSFCFLDIRSPGLGDTAMYLCATSRPTNQGSEAFFGQGTRLTVV.

The chain carries TRBV27 and TRBJ2-7; TRBD1 matches at 10 bases. Losses at the gene ends were 10 bases for V and 4 bases for J; bases not matched to a gene: 7. The CDR3 runs to 13 residues. Germline V gene sequence: CDR1 MNHEY, CDR2 SMNVEV (reference sequence). As DNA, the CDR3 is TGTGCCACCCGGACAGGGGGAGAGTACGAGCAGTACTTC. Translated: CATRTGGEYEQYF.